Here is one T cell receptor (beta chain) with its context. What it binds is unknown. Version v3.0 of the immunoSEQ assay ran at survey level. Using immunoSEQ multiplex PCR, the repertoire was profiled, and TCRdb retains in-frame clones only, with some absent. The data hold about 40,000 clones, with roughly 80% observed a single time. These data belong to a study of long-term antiretroviral therapy in people with HIV. General study points: Collection spanned 2004 to 2017; ART regimens may be less effective than current ones.

CDR1 is SGHVS and CDR2 is FQNEAQ in the germline V gene. The length of the CDR3 is 17 residues. J was trimmed by 7 bases and V by 4 bases; bases with no gene match: 12. In each sample, about 0.9-10 million cryopreserved PBMC were present before DNA extraction. The sequencing here drew on unsorted PBMCs, taken 1 year after starting antiretroviral therapy. The origin of this receptor is a man younger than 35 with HIV. This sequence joins TRBV7-8 and TRBJ2-2; 10 nucleotides agree with TRBD1. As DNA, the CDR3 is TGTGCCAGCAGCTCACGTCCCGGGACAGGGGTTAACGGGGAGCTGTTTTTT. Amino acids: CASSSRPGTGVNGELFF.